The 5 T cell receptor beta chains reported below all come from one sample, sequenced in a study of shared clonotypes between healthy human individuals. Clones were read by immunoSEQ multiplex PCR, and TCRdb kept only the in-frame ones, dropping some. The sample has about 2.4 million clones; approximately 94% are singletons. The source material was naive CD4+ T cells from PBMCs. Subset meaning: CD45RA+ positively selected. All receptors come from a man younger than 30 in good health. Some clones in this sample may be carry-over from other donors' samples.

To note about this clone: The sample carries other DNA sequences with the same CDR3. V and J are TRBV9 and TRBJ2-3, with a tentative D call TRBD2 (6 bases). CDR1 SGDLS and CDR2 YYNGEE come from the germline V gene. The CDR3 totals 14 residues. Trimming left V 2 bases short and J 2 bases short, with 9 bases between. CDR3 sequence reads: CASSVSGYTDTQYF. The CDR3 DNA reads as TGTGCCAGCAGCGTTAGCGGCTACACAGATACGCAGTATTTT.

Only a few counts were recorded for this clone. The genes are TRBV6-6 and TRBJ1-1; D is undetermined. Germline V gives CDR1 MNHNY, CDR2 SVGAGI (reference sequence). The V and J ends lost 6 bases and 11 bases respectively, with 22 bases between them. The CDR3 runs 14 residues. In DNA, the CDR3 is TGTGCCAGCAGCTACACTGAGTATGCGGTTCGGGCTTTCTTT. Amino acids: CASSYTEYAVRAFF.

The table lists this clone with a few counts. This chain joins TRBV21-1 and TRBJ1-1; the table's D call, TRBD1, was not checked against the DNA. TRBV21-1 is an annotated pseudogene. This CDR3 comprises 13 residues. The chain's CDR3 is CASAPRGNTEAFF. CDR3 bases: TGTGCCAGCGCACCCAGGGGCAACACTGAAGCTTTCTTT.

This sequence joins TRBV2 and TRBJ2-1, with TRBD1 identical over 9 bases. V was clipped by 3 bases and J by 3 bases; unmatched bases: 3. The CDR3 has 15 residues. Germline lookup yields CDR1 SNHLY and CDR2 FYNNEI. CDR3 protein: CASSDLTGGYNEQFF. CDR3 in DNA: TGTGCCAGCAGTGATTTGACAGGGGGCTACAATGAGCAGTTCTTC.

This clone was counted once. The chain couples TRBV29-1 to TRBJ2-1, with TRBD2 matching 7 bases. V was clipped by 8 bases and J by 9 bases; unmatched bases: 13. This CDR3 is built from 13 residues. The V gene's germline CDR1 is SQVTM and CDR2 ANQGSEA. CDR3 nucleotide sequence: TGCAGCACCGCTAGCGGAGCAGATGGTGAGCAGTTCTTC. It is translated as CSTASGADGEQFF.